This T cell receptor beta chain was recovered during a study of shared clonotypes between healthy human individuals. Study background: Plates per donor: three CD4 naive, three CD4 memory, two CD8 naive, one CD8 memory.

Assay runs were performed at deep level. In the sorted-subset replicate PCRs, 150 to 200 ng DNA, 25,000 to 35,000 T cell genomes, was used. Profiling relied on immunoSEQ multiplex PCR, and the TCRdb table lists in-frame clones only, not all of them. The sample has about 320,000 clones, roughly 84% seen once. The V and J ends lost 11 bases and 5 bases, in that order; junction bases with no gene match: 14. The CDR3 has 14 amino acids. Germline CDR1 is SGHTA and CDR2 is FQGNSA. This clone is a singleton in its sample. CD45RO+ cells were combined with CCR7-negative CD45RA+ TemRA cells to form CD8 memory. The chain carries TRBV7-2 and TRBJ2-7, with 8 positions matching TRBD2. The sequenced sample was memory CD8+ T cells sorted from blood. Sample subset: CD45RO+ cells pooled with CCR7-negative TemRA cells. The receptor comes from a man between 18 and 29 years old in good health. The CDR3 here is CALGSKRGPNEQYF. CDR3 in DNA: TGTGCCTTAGGTAGCAAGCGGGGGCCCAACGAGCAGTACTTC.